This TCR beta chain stems from a study of cytomegalovirus exposure and HLA in healthy donors (TCRdb year 2017). Regarding the complete study: An earlier analysis of roughly 610 of the donors reported about 260 Gb of sequence data and 100 million to 120 million unique TCR beta sequences obtained from 180 million or so T cells. Around 320 gigabases of sequencing data and approximately 85 million unique TCR sequences were included in an early release covering roughly 700 HLA-typed donors. Among the roughly 400 genotyped donors, around 81% belonged to the genetic ancestry cluster associated with self-reported Caucasian donors. The study aimed to test whether cataloging public T cell receptors could reveal signatures of past pathogen exposure. Using immunosequencing, the study profiled T cell repertoires from 666 subjects and related those repertoires to cytomegalovirus serostatus. Along with the roughly 700-subject first cohort, a separate validation cohort of roughly 110 different subjects was used. To predict cytomegalovirus infection status, the study combined high-throughput TCR immunosequencing, statistical association of individual TCRs with disease status, and machine learning. A later analysis re-analyzed previously published TCR beta repertoires from 600 to 850 donors and added high-resolution HLA genotyping to study TCR occurrence patterns. Rather than using new phenotypic data, the later analysis identified candidate immune exposures from TCR beta sequences and from how often those sequences occurred across donors. An earlier analysis of around 580 of the donors used high-throughput TCR beta sequencing to judge whether each TCR beta V gene segment behaved as functional or pseudogenic. Alongside the repertoire data, information on donor age, sex, ethnicity and CMV serostatus was compiled. A later genetic analysis took genome-wide SNP genotypes for 398 of the 666 donors and used that subset as a discovery cohort. All discovery cohort repertoires had been generated on a single sequencing platform. HLA typing included class I and class II loci at four-digit resolution. Typing coverage varied by locus: roughly 629-640 donors for A, B, C, DRB1 and DQB1; roughly 500 for DQA1; about 570 for DPA1; fewer than 480 for DPB1. Roughly 5 DR-DQ haplotypes were handled as single units for association and clustering, since linkage in the cohort was strong. Among about 400 genotyped donors of the cohort, an average of around 250,000 unique TCR beta nucleotide sequences was sequenced per donor, of which about 18% were non-productive.

With regard to this clone: Its antigen remains unidentified. No per-base quality is available; no much larger clone lies one base away.

The cohort was made up of 500 to 800 healthy bone marrow donors. All cohort members were sampled while nominally healthy, although unrecorded immune exposures were likely present. The donor tested CMV seropositive, placing the donor among the 290 or so seropositive members of the cohort. Every donor gave a peripheral blood sample, and the peripheral blood mononuclear cells from that sample were used for TCR beta sequencing. The Qiagen DNeasy Blood Extraction Kit was used to extract genomic DNA from the blood cell samples. The trim is 3 bases for V and 3 bases for J, with a gap of 5 bases between the germline ends. For CDR1 and CDR2, the germline V gene lists SNHLY and FYNNEI. The CDR3, cysteine through phenylalanine, is 13 amino acids long. The sequence is cut down to CDR3 DNA, 39 bases in frame from base 1. Receptor libraries were prepared by the immunoSEQ multiplex PCR assay. For the multiplex PCR, a mixture combining 60 forward primers for TCR Vbeta segments and 13 reverse primers for TCR Jbeta segments was used. The CDR3 region of rearranged TCR beta genes was amplified from genomic DNA with a multiplex PCR assay. On the Illumina HiSeq System, the amplified TCR beta libraries were sequenced as 87-base-pair reads. The source study handled its data this way. Across the 500 to 750 repertoires, a later analysis counted 80 million or so unique TCR beta chains, roughly 11 million of which were shared by at least two donors. Raw reads were error-corrected and collapsed into unique sequences with a nearest-neighbor algorithm that merged closely related sequences to remove PCR and sequencing errors. To assign V, D and J gene segments, CDR3 sequences were aligned to IMGT reference sequences. For a sequence to be retained, at least a six-nucleotide match to both a V gene segment and a J gene segment was required. Rearrangements were called productive when the CDR3 lacked stop codons and stayed in frame with V and J; all others were non-productive. CDR3 was defined according to IMGT convention as the region running from the second conserved V-encoded cysteine to the conserved J-encoded phenylalanine. Sequences without an unambiguous match to a single V gene segment were excluded from the earlier analysis of a few hundred of the donors. An earlier analysis of 587 of the donors classified V segments as functional when productive rearrangements were above 56.7% and as segregating when the standard deviation between donors was above 5%. A statistical classification framework was developed to diagnose cytomegalovirus status using the catalog of TCR beta chain sequences. In a later analysis, V and J genes were assigned by comparing TCR nucleotide sequences against IMGT/GENE-DB human TR gene sequences. Using the TCRdist pipeline, a later analysis assigned CDR3 sequences along with most-parsimonious VDJ recombination scenarios. In a later analysis, each TCR beta chain was defined by its CDR3 amino acid sequence together with its V-gene family, and reads lacking a unique V-gene family were excluded. As a way to deal with suspected cross-contamination and a sequencing artifact, a later analysis dropped approximately 590 nucleotide sequences that were highly shared and had low generation probability. In a later analysis, a clonal expansion index for each public chain was calculated from normalized within-repertoire ranks of inferred template counts. Generation probabilities in a later analysis came from a VDJ recombination model fitted to out-of-frame rearrangements, and those results were checked against IGoR. Hypergeometric tests were used in a later analysis to score TCR-TCR, TCR-HLA and TCR-CMV co-occurrence, with a repertoire-size bias correction applied to the TCR pairs. A later analysis estimated false discovery rates by permuting HLA or CMV assignments 20 times. A later analysis grouped co-occurring TCRs with DBSCAN, adding TCRdist sequence similarity when clustering within HLA-allele-positive subsets. Co-occurrence clustering excluded repertoires with fewer than 30,000 or more than 120,000 public chains, plus five with anomalous nucleotide sharing. Not all clones reach the TCRdb copy of this immuneACCESS table, which keeps in-frame sequences only. Checked studies attribute under half of the gap to unresolved V genes and leave the rest unexplained. D and trimming come from the DNA, and the V and J calls and clone size come from that table. A total of 150,000 or so clones appear in this sample, around 77% of them only once. The ten largest clonotypes hold 1% of the sample.

Overall study results and their limits: According to a later analysis, most CMV-associated TCR beta chains appeared to be HLA-restricted, and the HLA associations seemed to be driven largely by CMV exposure. Broadly in line with IMGT annotations, most TCR beta V segments showed up in productive rearrangements about 87% or about 30% of the time in an earlier analysis of 587 of the donors. Correlated functional status among segregating V segments might reflect linkage disequilibrium, but an unknown experimental factor could not be ruled out. The authors suggested that the approach could potentially be extended to other disease states and immunological phenotypes. Compared with equally common non-associated chains, HLA-associated TCR beta chains in a later analysis were more clonally expanded and had lower generation probabilities. A later genetic analysis associated a missense DCLRE1C variant with V-gene and J-gene trimming of TCR beta chains, and an independent cohort replicated the association. A cluster of highly shared sequence variants was judged likely to represent a technical artifact of the sequencing pipeline. Because some donors lacked HLA typing at each locus, the association tests relied only on the typed subset. In both the original and validation cohorts, the classifier was reported to diagnose cytomegalovirus status with high specificity and sensitivity. Presence/absence analyses assumed roughly uniform sequencing depth across donors, an assumption that may not hold. The only immune exposure information available for the cohort was CMV serostatus. Some IMGT-functional V segments, including TRBV6-2 and TRBV6-3, could not be told apart with the 87-base-pair reads, so those segments were excluded. A further reported finding was that TCR beta sequences accurately predicted the HLA-A and HLA-B alleles for most subjects in the first cohort. When HLA alleles, especially DR and DQ, strongly co-occurred, TCR associations were difficult to assign to individual alleles. A few of the identified cytomegalovirus-associated TCR beta chains were confirmed in vitro to be specific for cytomegalovirus antigens. A later genetic analysis reported fewer N-insertions in productive TCRs among donors in an Asian-associated ancestry cluster than the approximately 670-donor mean. According to a later analysis, parvovirus B19, influenza, CMV and Epstein-Barr virus appeared linked to several top co-occurrence clusters. While some public TCRs were present in many individuals, most TCR sequences turned up only very rarely across donors. In a later analysis, the rate of TCR association differed among HLA loci, with DRB1 alleles having the most associated TCRs and HLA-C alleles having the fewest. This cohort had only TCR beta chains sequenced, and the lack of alpha or paired-chain data limited which features could be detected. The earlier analysis of fewer than 750 of the donors excluded some 16 rarely observed V segments, including chromosome 9 orphons, because counts were too low. A later analysis associated 15,000 to 20,000 TCR beta sequences with specific HLA alleles at a false discovery rate of 0.05. The study listed 170 or so TCR beta chains as associated with cytomegalovirus.

The sample was PBMCs. The clonotype originates from a woman aged 50 to 60 in good health and CMV-seropositive. This sequence uses TRBV2 and TRBJ2-2; the D gene cannot be resolved reliably. The CDR3 region: CASSESYTGELFF. In nucleotide form, the sequence is TGTGCCAGCAGTGAGTCGTACACCGGGGAGCTGTTTTTT.